The 20 T cell receptor beta chains below were found in one sample sequenced in a study of memory B cells and T cells in multiple sclerosis. Sequenced by immunoSEQ multiplex PCR; TCRdb stores in-frame clones only, minus some. There are some 7,000 clones in the sample; roughly 61% occur only once, and roughly a third lies in the top ten. Sequenced: memory (CD45RO+) CD8+ T cells from blood. The receptors shown here come from a human donor with multiple sclerosis.

This chain connects TRBV7-9 to TRBJ1-1; D is perhaps TRBD1 (5 bases). Per the germline V gene, CDR1 is SEHNR and CDR2 is FQNEAQ (reference sequence). The CDR3 covers 13 residues. The V and J ends lost 3 bases and 7 bases respectively, with 12 bases between them. Here the CDR3 DNA reads TGTGCCAGCAGCTTCGGGGGGGAGCTTGAAGCTTTCTTT. Protein sequence: CASSFGGELEAFF.

The V call is TRBV6-1, the J call TRBJ2-7; D is unresolved. CDR1 is MNHNS and CDR2 is SASEGT in the germline V gene. The V and J ends lost 4 bases and 4 bases respectively, with 8 bases between them. This CDR3 region has 12 residues. The CDR3 coding sequence is TGTGCCAGCAGTGGCGATATTTACGAGCAGTACTTC. It is translated as CASSGDIYEQYF.

The rearrangement uses TRBV4-1 and TRBJ2-7, with a tentative D call TRBD2 (5 bases). The CDR3 covers 15 residues. Trimming pared 0 bases from V and 2 bases from J, leaving 11 bases between. Germline V gene lookup returns CDR1 MGHRA and CDR2 YSYEKL. The CDR3 here is CASSQDIGRTYEQYF. In DNA form, the CDR3 reads TGCGCCAGCAGCCAAGATATAGGGAGAACCTACGAGCAGTACTTC.

This clone was detected a few times. J is TRBJ1-1 and V is TRBV29-1; D is ambiguous. CDR1 is SQVTM, CDR2 ANQGSEA, per germline. This CDR3 is 11 amino acids long. The ends were cut back, 4 bases at V and 3 bases at J, with 6 bases in the middle. The CDR3 reads CSVGGYTEAFF. The CDR3, as DNA: TGCAGCGTTGGAGGGTACACTGAAGCTTTCTTT.

The chain recombines TRBV2 with TRBJ2-1; the D gene is possibly TRBD2 (6 bases). With 6 bases removed from V and 0 bases from J, the gap between germline ends came to 12 bases. This CDR3 comprises 15 residues. The V gene's germline CDR1 is SNHLY and CDR2 FYNNEI. CDR3 amino acids: CASSNGGGSYNEQFF. The CDR3 region has the DNA TGTGCCAGCAGCAACGGGGGAGGCTCCTACAATGAGCAGTTCTTC.

The CDR3 nucleotides are TGTGCCAGCAGTGGAGGGGACAGTGGGAAAGCTTTCTTT. Its protein product is CASSGGDSGKAFF. V is TRBV6-6 and J is TRBJ1-1; 7 bases agree with TRBD1. Trimming took 5 bases from V and 9 from J; bases not matched to a gene: 9. The CDR3 spans 13 residues. The germline V gene has CDR1 MNHNY and CDR2 SVGAGI (reference sequence).

J is TRBJ2-1 and V is TRBV28, with 8 bases that match TRBD2. Germline CDR1 reads MDHEN; CDR2 reads SYDVKM. This CDR3 comprises 15 residues. The V and J ends lost 2 bases and 7 bases, in that order; junction bases with no gene match: 7. CDR3 protein: CASSLQAGVVNEQFF. The CDR3 DNA reads TGTGCCAGCAGTTTACAAGCGGGAGTCGTAAATGAGCAGTTCTTC.

The chain recombines TRBV21-1 with TRBJ1-6. TRBV21-1 is a documented pseudogene. The CDR3 spans 14 residues. CDR3 loop: CASSRGGSNSPLHF. The CDR3 DNA follows: TGTGCCAGCAGCCGAGGAGGATCTAATTCACCCCTCCACTTT.

V and J are TRBV28 and TRBJ1-1; 9 bases agree with TRBD1. Trimming took 5 bases from V and 0 from J; bases not matched to a gene: 7. Germline CDR1 and CDR2: MDHEN and SYDVKM. The CDR3 sequence is 16 residues long. The CDR3 region is CASSPSGTGMNTEAFF. The CDR3 nucleotides are TGTGCCAGCAGTCCCTCCGGGACAGGGATGAACACTGAAGCTTTCTTT. The entire variable domain, with the rest obtained from reference TRBV28 and TRBJ1-1, is as follows: DVKVTQSSRYLVKRTGEKVFLECVQDMDHENMFWYRQDPGLGLRLIYFSYDVKMKEKGDIPEGYSVSREKKERFSLILESASTNQTSMYLCASSPSGTGMNTEAFFGQGTRLTVV.

The rearrangement joins TRBV5-1 to TRBJ1-2; 7 positions agree with TRBD1. The CDR3 consists of 14 residues. CDR1 SGHRS and CDR2 YFSETQ come from the germline V gene. The V and J ends lost 4 bases and 7 bases, in that order; junction bases with no gene match: 10. The CDR3 nucleotides are TGCGCCAGCAGCCCGGGCGAGGGGGCGGTTGGCTACACCTTC. Its translation is CASSPGEGAVGYTF.

This clone appeared a few times. The gene calls are TRBV2 and TRBJ2-1; TRBD2 matches at 10 bases. J gave up 4 bases and V 6 bases, and 6 bases lay outside the gene matches. CDR1 and CDR2 (germline): SNHLY, FYNNEI. The CDR3 is 15 residues long. Here the CDR3 DNA reads TGTGCCAGCAGCGCGGGACTAGCGCCTTACAATGAGCAGTTCTTC. Amino acid sequence: CASSAGLAPYNEQFF.

The chain uses TRBV5-1 and TRBJ2-7; D perhaps matches TRBD1 (5 bases). The germline gives CDR1 SGHRS, CDR2 YFSETQ. This CDR3 is built from 13 residues. Between the trimmed V and J ends, which lost 0 bases and 3 bases, there was a span of 7 bases. The CDR3 spells CASSLDQGYEQYF. CDR3 coding DNA: TGCGCCAGCAGCTTGGACCAGGGCTACGAGCAGTACTTC.

V is TRBV19 and J is TRBJ1-2; 10 positions agree with TRBD1. Germline trimming cut 3 bases from V and 0 bases from J; bases unmatched to any gene: 13. The CDR3 is 19 amino acids. The germline CDR1 and CDR2 sequences are LNHDA and SQIVND (reference sequence). The CDR3 nucleotides are TGTGCCAGTAGTATTCCCTCGGACAGGGGGGCCTCGGCTAACTATGGCTACACCTTC. Its translation is CASSIPSDRGASANYGYTF.

The chain combines TRBV30 with TRBJ2-7; D gene unclear. The CDR3 is 11 amino acids. Trimming pared 4 bases from V and 1 base from J, leaving 5 bases between. Germline CDR1 GTSNPN, CDR2 SVGIG (reference sequence). CDR3 bases: TGTGCCTGGACAGATTCCTACGAGCAGTACTTC. Translated, it gives CAWTDSYEQYF.

CDR3 sequence: CASSDKTGGTGELFF. The CDR3 nucleotides are TGTGCCAGCAGTGACAAGACAGGGGGGACCGGGGAGCTGTTTTTT. The chain employs TRBV6-4 and TRBJ2-2, with 9 bases matching TRBD1. Germline CDR1 is MRHNA and CDR2 is SNTAGT. There are 15 residues in the CDR3. With 2 bases clipped from V and 5 bases from J, the junction kept 3 bases outside the gene matches.

This chain joins TRBV4-1 and TRBJ1-4; 9 nucleotides line up with TRBD1. The CDR3 runs to 16 residues. Trimming took 1 base from V and 7 from J; bases not matched to a gene: 7. CDR1 MGHRA and CDR2 YSYEKL come from the germline V gene. The CDR3 DNA reads as TGCGCCAGCAGCCAAGTCCAGGGACAGGGCTTTGAAAAACTGTTTTTT. Protein: CASSQVQGQGFEKLFF.

The CDR3 sequence is CASSGLAELFF. DNA of the CDR3: TGTGCCAGCAGTGGACTAGCGGAGCTGTTTTTT. V usage is TRBV2 and J usage is TRBJ2-2; 7 positions agree with TRBD2. Trimming removed 4 bases from V and 10 bases from J; junction bases left unmatched: 0. CDR1 is SNHLY and CDR2 is FYNNEI in the germline V gene. CDR3 length: 11 residues.

This chain uses TRBV7-9 with TRBJ2-3; D is perhaps TRBD2 (5 bases). CDR3 length: 18 residues. Trimming stripped 5 bases from V and 3 bases from J, with 24 bases between. Looked up from germline, CDR1 is SEHNR and CDR2 is FQNEAQ (reference sequence). CDR3 in DNA: TGTGCCAGCAGCCCCTCGGGGTTGGCTACCCTGATTACAGATACGCAGTATTTT. Its protein is CASSPSGLATLITDTQYF.

The chain joins TRBV28 to TRBJ2-4; 7 bases are a match to TRBD2. CDR1 MDHEN and CDR2 SYDVKM come from the germline V gene. Unmatched junction bases numbered 8, after V lost 2 bases and J lost 10 bases. The CDR3 has 14 residues. The CDR3 DNA reads TGTGCCAGCAGTTTACCTCTCAGGGAGGGAATTCAGTACTTC. This encodes CASSLPLREGIQYF.

The chain uses TRBV6-1 and TRBJ2-5; 14 nucleotides line up with TRBD2. CDR3 length equals 15 residues. The junction had 4 bases not matched to a gene; V was cut back by 7 bases and J by 3 bases. Germline CDR1 reads MNHNS; CDR2 reads SASEGT. For the CDR3, the DNA is TGTGCCAGCATTGAGACTAGCGGGGGGGAAGAGACCCAGTACTTC. Translated, it gives CASIETSGGEETQYF.